These 23 T cell receptor beta chains were sequenced from one sample in a study of cytomegalovirus exposure and HLA in healthy donors. The method was immunoSEQ multiplex PCR; TCRdb's version includes in-frame clones alone and lacks a portion of them. The sample gives 140,000 to 150,000 clones, about 94% of which show up once; less than 2% is in the top ten. What was sequenced was PBMCs. Source of these receptors: a man younger than 30 in good health and CMV-seropositive.

This chain uses TRBV2 with TRBJ2-6; D may be TRBD1 (6 bases). The germline V gene has CDR1 SNHLY and CDR2 FYNNEI. The V gene lost 7 bases and the J gene lost 0 bases, with 31 bases spanning the gap. This CDR3 spans 22 amino acids. The CDR3 reads CASKSRRFTTQGKVSGANVLTF. CDR3 bases: TGTGCCAGCAAAAGCCGACGATTTACCACACAGGGCAAGGTCTCTGGGGCCAACGTCCTGACTTTC.

The chain has TRBV7-2 and TRBJ2-1, with 12 bases lining up with TRBD2. Losses at the gene ends were 5 bases for V and 4 bases for J; bases not matched to a gene: 3. Germline V lookup: CDR1 SGHTA, CDR2 FQGNSA. The CDR3 consists of 15 residues. CDR3 sequence: CASSPSGRAYNEQFF. DNA for the CDR3: TGTGCCAGCAGCCCTAGCGGGAGGGCTTACAATGAGCAGTTCTTC.

This sequence joins TRBV2 and TRBJ1-5; a possible D gene is TRBD1 (5 bases). The CDR3 is 14 residues long. V was shortened by 3 bases and J by 6 bases, with 12 bases between the two germline ends. Germline V lookup: CDR1 SNHLY, CDR2 FYNNEI. CDR3 bases: TGTGCCAGCAGTGATGAGTACGGGGGTCAGCCCCAGCATTTT. It is translated as CASSDEYGGQPQHF.

The rearrangement uses TRBV27 and TRBJ2-1; possible D gene TRBD1, 8 bases. The CDR3 loop spans 15 amino acids. Per germline, CDR1 MNHEY and CDR2 SMNVEV (reference sequence). V gave up 2 bases and J gave up 9 bases, with 17 bases separating them. CDR3 protein: CASSLERQGRGEQFF. The CDR3 DNA sequence: TGTGCCAGCAGTTTAGAGAGACAGGGGAGGGGTGAGCAGTTCTTC.

The genes are TRBV5-1 and TRBJ2-2, with D possibly being TRBD2 (6 bases). Germline V gene sequence: CDR1 SGHRS, CDR2 YFSETQ. The CDR3 contains 16 residues. The V and J ends lost 3 bases and 3 bases respectively, with 15 bases between them. CDR3 sequence: CASSWPRERDTGELFF. CDR3 bases: TGCGCCAGCAGCTGGCCCCGGGAGAGGGACACCGGGGAGCTGTTTTTT.

CDR3 sequence reads: CASSPSRGSSYEQYF. The DNA of the CDR3 is TGTGCCAGCTCACCCTCGCGGGGAAGCTCCTACGAGCAGTACTTC. V and J are TRBV18 and TRBJ2-7; a possible D gene is TRBD2 (6 bases). Germline loops: CDR1 KGHSH, CDR2 LQKENI. CDR3 length equals 15 residues. V was shortened by 3 bases and J by 0 bases, with 12 bases between the two germline ends.

This clone has a single count. V gene TRBV7-9 combines with J gene TRBJ2-1; 8 bases match TRBD1. Per the germline V gene, CDR1 is SEHNR and CDR2 is FQNEAQ (reference sequence). Germline trimming cut 5 bases from V and 4 bases from J; bases unmatched to any gene: 7. CDR3 length: 15 amino acids. CDR3 residues: CASSPQGAGYNEQFF. In nucleotides, the CDR3 is TGTGCCAGCAGCCCCCAGGGGGCGGGTTACAATGAGCAGTTCTTC.

The V call is TRBV29-1, the J call TRBJ1-1; 12 nucleotides agree with TRBD1. The germline CDR1 and CDR2 sequences are SQVTM and ANQGSEA. Unmatched junction bases numbered 14, after V lost 5 bases and J lost 1 base. The CDR3 runs to 18 residues. Written as DNA, the CDR3 is TGCAGCGTTTACCCTATATCGGGACAGGGGGCGAGGAACACTGAAGCTTTCTTT. This translates into CSVYPISGQGARNTEAFF.

This chain uses TRBV25-1 with TRBJ2-7; a possible D gene is TRBD1 (6 bases). V was trimmed by 1 base and J by 5 bases, leaving 9 bases between them. Germline V gene sequence: CDR1 MGHDK, CDR2 SYGVNS. CDR3 length: 13 amino acids. The CDR3: CASSEFGTNEQYF. DNA of the CDR3: TGTGCCAGCAGTGAATTTGGGACAAACGAGCAGTACTTC.

The V call is TRBV6-6, the J call TRBJ2-2; TRBD2 aligns across 7 bases. V was clipped by 0 bases and J by 5 bases; unmatched bases: 3. This CDR3 spans 15 amino acids. Germline values: CDR1 MNHNY, CDR2 SVGAGI (reference sequence). The DNA for the CDR3 is TGTGCCAGCAGTTACTCCCTTAGCGGGACCGGGGAGCTGTTTTTT. As protein: CASSYSLSGTGELFF.

This clone was recorded only once. This chain joins TRBV7-9 and TRBJ2-7; D may be TRBD2 (5 bases). CDR1 and CDR2 from the germline V gene are SEHNR and FQNEAQ (reference sequence). V was clipped by 1 base and J by 5 bases, with 15 bases between them. CDR3 length: 15 amino acids. The CDR3 here is CASSLGTSRRNEQYF. As DNA, the CDR3 is TGTGCCAGCAGCTTAGGGACTTCTCGCCGGAACGAGCAGTACTTC.

The DNA for the CDR3 is TGTGCCAGCAGCTTACAGCGGTTGGGGAACACTGAAGCTTTCTTT. As protein: CASSLQRLGNTEAFF. V and J are TRBV7-2 and TRBJ1-1; no reliable D call. The CDR3 contains 15 residues. V was shortened by 2 bases and J by 1 base, with 11 bases between the two germline ends. Germline V gives CDR1 SGHTA, CDR2 FQGNSA. Variable domain in full (rest from reference TRBV7-2 and TRBJ1-1): GAGVSQSPSNKVTEKGKDVELRCDPISGHTALYWYRQSLGQGLEFLIYFQGNSAPDKSGLPSDRFSAERTGGSVSTLTIQRTQQEDSAVYLCASSLQRLGNTEAFFGQGTRLTVV.

The chain recombines TRBV11-2 with TRBJ1-1; D is perhaps TRBD1 (6 bases). With 3 bases removed from V and 3 bases from J, the gap between germline ends came to 11 bases. The CDR3 covers 14 residues. The germline V gene encodes CDR1 SGHAT and CDR2 FQNNGV. CDR3 sequence: CASSFYRVDTEAFF. CDR3 sequence (DNA): TGTGCCAGCAGCTTTTACAGGGTGGACACTGAAGCTTTCTTT.

J is TRBJ2-1 and V is TRBV6-4; TRBD2 is a possible D gene (5 bases). Looked up from germline, CDR1 is MRHNA and CDR2 is SNTAGT. V was shortened by 3 bases and J by 3 bases, with 15 bases between the two germline ends. This CDR3 is 16 amino acids long. The CDR3 region has the DNA TGTGCCAGCAGTGAACGAGGCGGAGGTTTCTACAATGAGCAGTTCTTC. The encoded protein is CASSERGGGFYNEQFF.

V is TRBV29-1 and J is TRBJ1-1; no firm D call. V shed 4 bases and J shed 0 bases, with 21 bases lying between them. Germline V gene sequence: CDR1 SQVTM, CDR2 ANQGSEA. This CDR3 region has 17 residues. As DNA, the CDR3 is TGCAGCGTTGTAATATTGGGCCAGGTGAACATGAACACTGAAGCTTTCTTT. Its protein product is CSVVILGQVNMNTEAFF. Full variable domain (rest looked up from reference TRBV29-1 and TRBJ1-1): SAVISQKPSRDICQRGTSLTIQCQVDSQVTMMFWYRQQPGQSLTLIATANQGSEATYESGFVIDKFPISRPNLTFSTLTVSNMSPEDSSIYLCSVVILGQVNMNTEAFFGQGTRLTVV.

This sequence joins TRBV2 and TRBJ2-5, with 7 bases identical to TRBD2. Germline CDR1 SNHLY, CDR2 FYNNEI. The V and J ends lost 0 bases and 5 bases, in that order; junction bases with no gene match: 3. This CDR3 spans 14 amino acids. The CDR3 loop is CASSEAGTMETQYF. CDR3 bases: TGTGCCAGCAGTGAAGCCGGGACTATGGAGACCCAGTACTTC.

This chain uses TRBV7-6 with TRBJ2-1; 13 nucleotides align to TRBD2. The CDR3 length is 14 residues. The junction had 6 bases not matched to a gene; V was cut back by 6 bases and J by 10 bases. Germline CDR1 and CDR2: SGHVS and FNYEAQ. The CDR3 sequence is CASSRLAGGREQFF. CDR3 bases: TGTGCCAGCAGTCGACTAGCGGGAGGAAGAGAGCAGTTCTTC.

This clone was recorded once. The V gene is TRBV11-2, the J gene TRBJ1-1, with D unclear. CDR3 length equals 14 residues. In germline, CDR1 is SGHAT, CDR2 FQNNGV. V was cut by 5 bases and J by 0 bases, with 10 bases left in between. The CDR3, as DNA: TGTGCCAGCAGCATCAACAGCCTGAACACTGAAGCTTTCTTT. This gives the protein CASSINSLNTEAFF.

The chain joins TRBV13 to TRBJ2-5; tentative D call: TRBD2 (6 bases). CDR1 and CDR2 (germline): PRHDT, FYEKMQ (reference sequence). V was pared by 5 bases and J by 2 bases, with 12 bases between. This CDR3 comprises 14 residues. DNA of the CDR3: TGTGCCAGCAGCCCGTGGGACTCGCAAGAGACCCAGTACTTC. This codes for CASSPWDSQETQYF.

The chain has TRBV19 and TRBJ1-2; 7 nucleotides align to TRBD1. CDR3 size: 15 residues. CDR1 is LNHDA and CDR2 is SQIVND in the germline V gene (reference sequence). V dropped 4 bases and J dropped 4; count of bases not matched to a gene: 9. The CDR3 DNA reads as TGTGCCAGTAGTACGGAGGAGACAGGGATCTATGGCTACACCTTC. Amino acid sequence: CASSTEETGIYGYTF.

The count of this clone is one. The chain has TRBV4-2 and TRBJ2-1; D gene uncertain. Germline loops: CDR1 LGHNA, CDR2 YNFKEQ. The CDR3 sequence is 15 residues long. The V end was cut by 4 bases, the J end by 0 bases, with 10 bases between. CDR3 sequence (DNA): TGTGCCAGCAGCCCCCAGTCAATCTCCTACAATGAGCAGTTCTTC. This encodes CASSPQSISYNEQFF.

This clone was seen only once. The J gene is TRBJ2-7, the V gene TRBV11-2; 11 bases align to TRBD1. The CDR3 is 17 residues long. Losses at the gene ends were 3 bases for V and 5 bases for J; bases not matched to a gene: 12. Germline assignment: CDR1 SGHAT and CDR2 FQNNGV. In nucleotides, the CDR3 is TGTGCCAGCAGCTTCAATTCGGACAGGGGGCAATTGGACGAGCAGTACTTC. Its protein is CASSFNSDRGQLDEQYF.

The chain is built from TRBV11-3 and TRBJ1-1; perhaps TRBD1 as D (5 bases). From germline, CDR1 is SGHNT and CDR2 YENEEA. The CDR3 sequence is 13 residues long. V was shortened by 0 bases and J by 3 bases, with 5 bases between the two germline ends. The CDR3 DNA reads TGTGCCAGCAGCTTAGACAGGGACACTGAAGCTTTCTTT. Translation: CASSLDRDTEAFF.